The T cell receptor (beta chain) described here comes from a study of CD8 T cells in ankylosing spondylitis (dated by TCRdb to 2017 to 2019). Background on the whole study: The study set out to find disease-linked TCR variants by profiling T cell receptor beta repertoires in ankylosing spondylitis patients and healthy donors. The full study cohort comprised 20 to 25 ankylosing spondylitis patients and roughly 110 healthy donors. Peripheral blood was sampled, and synovial fluid was additionally collected from ankylosing spondylitis patients. General findings and caveats noted by the study authors: Blood from ankylosing spondylitis patients appeared to be characterized by a TCR beta motif made up of under 10 highly homologous amino acid variants. Some TCR beta motif variants had previously been reported in synovial fluid and blood of reactive arthritis patients, which suggested common disease-initiation mechanisms. The disease-linked clones had a CD8+ phenotype and were found at relatively low frequencies in peripheral blood. The disease-linked clones were reported as significantly enriched in matched synovial fluid samples from ankylosing spondylitis patients.

The CDR3 sequence holds 12 residues, the cysteine and phenylalanine included. Here the CDR3 DNA is all that survives: 36 bases in frame from base 1. The germline V gene sets CDR1 to MDHEN and CDR2 to SYDVKM. The junction shows trimming of 5 bases on V and 4 bases on J, plus 8 bases between the germline ends. Sequencing was carried out with an Illumina HiSeq 2500. Quantitative 5'-RACE with molecular barcodes was the method used to prepare the TCR beta libraries. The published analysis was carried out like this. A new computational method based on a probabilistic model of VDJ rearrangement was used to identify disease-linked TCR variants. The raw public reads went through TCRdb reprocessing: fastp at Q25, MiXCR clone calling, in-frame beta chains kept. All rows with the same CDR3 protein become a single entry with the most common DNA and genes. The V and J calls and clone size are TCRdb's, not the authors'. Recorded for this sample are about 130,000 distinct CDR3 sequences; about 7% of them occurred a single time. Clones ranked in the top ten supply 9% to 15% of the sample.

This clonotype has at least ten counts. Its antigen specificity is not known. It has no much larger one-base neighbor in the sample; base qualities were not kept. Recombination connected TRBV28 to TRBJ1-1; there is no confident call for the D gene. The receptor was derived from a male donor with ankylosing spondylitis or in good health (not recorded which). The sample comprised blood, either unsorted or a sorted T cell fraction (not recorded which). The sequenced DNA is TGTGCCAGCAGTCCGGAGATCACTGAAGCTTTCTTT. This codes for CASSPEITEAFF.